There are a few counts of the clone carrying this TCR beta chain. Authors' data handling: Estimation of nucleated cell counts relied on the amplification of reference gene primers. Data came from immunoSEQ multiplex PCR; TCRdb stores just in-frame clones and leaves some out. That table gives V, J and clone size, and the DNA gave D and trimming. The sample consists of tens of thousands of clones, approximately 80% of them appearing once. This specimen belongs to a study of blood T cell repertoires in COVID-19. Study information: Collection of acute and convalescent COVID-19 samples took place in the United States, Italy and Spain. PBMCs, B-cell-depleted T cells, or T cells provided the cDNA or gDNA that made up the material.

Germline V gene lookup returns CDR1 SGHNT and CDR2 YYREEE (reference sequence). Trimming cost V 3 bases and J 1 base; bases outside gene matches: 12. The CDR3 is 19 amino acids. This receptor was obtained from a human donor in a cohort sampled during active COVID-19. This chain joins TRBV5-4 and TRBJ2-2, with 10 bases matching TRBD2. Sequencing was carried out using peripheral blood. The CDR3 sequence is CASSWGVASGSWNTGELFF. For the CDR3, the DNA is TGTGCCAGCAGCTGGGGGGTGGCTAGCGGGAGCTGGAACACCGGGGAGCTGTTTTTT.